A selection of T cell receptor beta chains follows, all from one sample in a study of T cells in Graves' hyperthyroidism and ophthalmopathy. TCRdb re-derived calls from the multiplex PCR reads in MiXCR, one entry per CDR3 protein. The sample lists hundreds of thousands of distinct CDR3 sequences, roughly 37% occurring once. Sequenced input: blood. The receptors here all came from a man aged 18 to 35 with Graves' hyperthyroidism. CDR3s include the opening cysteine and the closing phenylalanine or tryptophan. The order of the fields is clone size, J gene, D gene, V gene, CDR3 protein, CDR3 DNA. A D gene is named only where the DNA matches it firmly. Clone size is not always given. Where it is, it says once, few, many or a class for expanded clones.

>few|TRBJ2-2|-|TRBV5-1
CASSLGMGDAGELFF
TGCGCCAGCAGCTTGGGTATGGGGGATGCCGGGGAGCTGTTTTTT
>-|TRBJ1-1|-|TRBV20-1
CSASRTSAEAFF
TGCAGTGCTAGTAGGACCTCCGCTGAAGCTTTCTTT
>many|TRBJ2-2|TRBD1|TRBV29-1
CSVSGTGRTGELFF
TGCAGCGTTTCCGGGACAGGGCGGACCGGGGAGCTGTTTTTT
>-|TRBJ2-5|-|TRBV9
CASSPADSGKETQYF
TGTGCCAGCAGCCCGGCCGACAGCGGAAAAGAGACCCAGTACTTC
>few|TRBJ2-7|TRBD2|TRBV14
CASSQVGGEQYF
TGTGCCAGCAGCCAAGTCGGGGGGGAGCAGTACTTC
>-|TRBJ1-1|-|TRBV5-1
CASSDLGGSSTEAFF
TGCGCCAGCAGCGACCTAGGGGGATCTAGCACTGAAGCTTTCTTT
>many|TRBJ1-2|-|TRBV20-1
CSADRTYGYTF
TGCAGTGCTGACAGGACCTATGGCTACACCTTC
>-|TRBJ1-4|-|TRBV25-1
CTSSPDRSGEKLFF
TGCACCAGCAGCCCGGACAGATCGGGCGAAAAACTGTTTTTT
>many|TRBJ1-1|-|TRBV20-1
CSARGETKAFF
TGCAGTGCTAGAGGGGAGACCAAAGCTTTCTTT
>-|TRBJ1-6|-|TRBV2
CASRERSQIGSPLHF
TGTGCCAGCAGAGAGAGGTCCCAAATTGGGTCACCCCTCCACTTT
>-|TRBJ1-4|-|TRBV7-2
CASSQDLAGEDEKLFF
TGTGCCAGCAGCCAAGATTTAGCAGGGGAAGATGAAAAACTGTTTTTT
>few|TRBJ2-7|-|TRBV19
CASSYQGSSYEQYF
TGTGCCAGTAGTTACCAGGGCAGCTCCTACGAGCAGTACTTC
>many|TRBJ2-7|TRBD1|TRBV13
CASSKGQGYEQYF
TGTGCCAGCAGCAAGGGACAGGGCTACGAGCAGTACTTC
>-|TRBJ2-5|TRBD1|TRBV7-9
CASRLTGLEETQYF
TGTGCCAGCAGGTTGACAGGGTTGGAAGAGACCCAGTACTTC
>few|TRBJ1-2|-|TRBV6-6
CASSRTKDGYTF
TGTGCCAGCAGTCGCACCAAGGACGGCTACACTTTC
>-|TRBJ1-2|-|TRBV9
CASSLRGVWDGYTF
TGTGCCAGCAGCCTTCGGGGCGTCTGGGATGGCTACACCTTC
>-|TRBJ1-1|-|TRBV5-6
CASSSSSRAEAFF
TGTGCCAGCAGCTCGTCCTCGCGGGCTGAAGCTTTCTTT
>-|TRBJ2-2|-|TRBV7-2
CASSFFTGELFF
TGTGCCAGCAGCTTTTTTACCGGGGAGCTGTTTTTT
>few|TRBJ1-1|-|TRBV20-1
CSARILTEAFF
TGCAGTGCTAGGATACTCACTGAAGCTTTCTTT
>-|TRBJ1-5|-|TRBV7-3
CASSSQQGEGNQPQHF
TGTGCCAGCAGTTCCCAGCAGGGCGAGGGCAATCAGCCCCAGCATTTT
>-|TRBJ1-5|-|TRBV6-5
CASRADGNQPQHF
TGTGCCAGCAGAGCTGACGGGAATCAGCCCCAGCATTTT
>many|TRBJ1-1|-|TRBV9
CASSAMTGVNTEAFF
TGTGCCAGCAGCGCAATGACAGGAGTGAACACTGAAGCTTTCTTT
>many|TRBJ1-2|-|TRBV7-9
CASSFTDNYGYTF
TGTGCCAGCAGCTTTACAGATAACTATGGCTACACCTTC
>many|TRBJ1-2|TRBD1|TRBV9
CASSQNRGDDGYTF
TGTGCCAGCAGCCAGAACAGGGGGGACGATGGCTACACCTTC
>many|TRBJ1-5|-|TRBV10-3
CAISEKQSNQPQHF
TGTGCCATCAGTGAGAAACAGAGCAATCAGCCCCAGCATTTT
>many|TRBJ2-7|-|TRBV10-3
CAISDGPGSGYEQYF
TGTGCCATCAGTGACGGCCCGGGGTCAGGCTACGAGCAGTACTTC
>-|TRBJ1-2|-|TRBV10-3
CAIRSHGYTF
TGTGCCATCAGGTCGCATGGCTACACCTTC
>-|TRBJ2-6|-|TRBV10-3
CATSLGANVLTF
TGTGCCACCTCCTTGGGGGCCAACGTCCTGACTTTC
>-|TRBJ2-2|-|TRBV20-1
CSARDLRLESGELFF
TGCAGTGCTAGAGATCTCCGACTAGAATCCGGGGAGCTGTTTTTT
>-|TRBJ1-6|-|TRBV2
CASSGGGQESPLHF
TGTGCCAGCAGTGGCGGGGGGCAAGAATCACCCCTCCACTTT